A single TCR beta chain is shown here with its context. What it binds is unknown. The germline V gene has CDR1 SNHLY and CDR2 FYNNEI. With 9 bases removed from V and 0 bases from J, the gap between germline ends came to 9 bases. CDR3 size: 14 residues. This entry comes from a study of cytomegalovirus exposure and HLA in healthy donors. The overall study: Researchers found that roughly 77% of over 350 genotyped donors fell within the Caucasian-associated ancestry cluster.

The study ran its PCR with 60 Vbeta and 13 Jbeta primers. Only in-frame clones appear in the TCRdb table, and some are missing; sequencing was by immunoSEQ multiplex PCR. The data show approximately 180,000 clones, approximately 70% seen once. Study results and limitations: A later analysis linked 15,000 to 20,000 TCR beta sequences to HLA alleles at 0.05 false discovery rate. Productive rates of about 87% or about 30% were seen for most TCR beta V segments in an earlier analysis.

The receptor comes from a human donor in good health. The sequencing sample was made of PBMCs. The chain links TRBV2 to TRBJ2-6, with D uncertain. The chain's CDR3 is CASHLLSGANVLTF. The DNA for the CDR3 is TGTGCCAGTCATTTACTCTCTGGGGCCAACGTCCTGACTTTC.